This T cell receptor beta chain comes out of a study of CD8 T cells in Susac syndrome. Trimming took 6 bases from V and 2 from J; bases not matched to a gene: 9. Germline lookup yields CDR1 MNHNS and CDR2 SASEGT. This CDR3 comprises 16 residues. An amount of RNA that ranged from roughly 0.45 to 1 ug was reverse transcribed with random hexamers. TCRdb re-called the immunoSEQ multiplex PCR reads through MiXCR, storing one row per CDR3 protein. The profile shows 300,000 or so distinct CDR3 sequences, 92% of them singletons. The chain joins TRBV6-1 to TRBJ1-4; 7 nucleotides agree with TRBD1. The sample comprised CD4+ T cells from PBMCs. This sequence originates from a human donor with multiple sclerosis. Here the CDR3 reads CASRPEQGFTNEKLFF. CDR3 sequence (DNA): TGTGCCAGCAGGCCGGAACAGGGGTTCACTAATGAAAAACTGTTTTTT.